This T cell receptor (beta chain) was identified during a study of identical twins. The study, taken as a whole, reports: Conclusions leaned on cross-sectional statistical analysis and did not track the same donors over time. Fewer insertions marked abundant cord blood beta clonotypes; young adult naive trended weakly, memory not at all.

TCRdb re-called the 5' RACE reads through MiXCR, storing one row per CDR3 protein. The sample yields approximately 500,000 distinct CDR3 sequences, roughly 24% seen once. In regard to this clonotype: Its cognate antigen is unknown.

These data also featured in a second study, about T cells expressing NK-cell markers. That work contributes: Sorted CD3+CD56+NKG2C+, CD3+CD56+NKG2C- and CD3+CD56-NKG2C+ T cells supplied TCR beta repertoires.

Material for sequencing was CD4+ T cells sorted from blood. This clonotype originated in a woman under 30 in good health.

This chain's CDR3 is CASGPSWGTDTQYF. CDR3 in DNA: TGTGCCAGCGGGCCCTCGTGGGGGACAGATACGCAGTATTTT. The rearrangement uses TRBV11-2 and TRBJ2-3; either TRBD1 or TRBD2 may fit D (5 bases each). Germline V CDR1 and CDR2: SGHAT, FQNNGV. Trimming stripped 8 bases from V and 3 bases from J, with 15 bases between. This CDR3 is 14 amino acids long.